These 24 T cell receptor beta chains came from one sample sequenced in a study of vaccination effects on CD4 cells after COVID-19. Isolating CD4+ T cells followed around nine days of culture. This table comes from immunoSEQ multiplex PCR, and its TCRdb copy is limited to in-frame clones, with some not included. The sample gives 70,000 to 85,000 clones, more than 70% of which show up once; around 2.1% is in the top ten. The antigens of these receptors remain unknown. Material: CD4+ T cells from PBMCs cultured without peptide, obtained before COVID-19 vaccination. The source of these receptors is a human donor who received a COVID-19 vaccine.

The V gene is TRBV3-1 (or the pseudogene TRBV3-2), the J gene TRBJ2-3; D is undetermined. V shed 3 bases and J shed 2 bases, with 3 bases lying between them. The CDR3 totals 12 residues. Per germline, CDR1 LGHDT and CDR2 YNNKEL (reference sequence). The DNA of the CDR3 is TGTGCCAGCAGCCAGGACACAGATACGCAGTATTTT. Translation: CASSQDTDTQYF.

The genes are TRBV7-2 and TRBJ2-3, with D perhaps TRBD2 (5 bases). Germline V gives CDR1 SGHTA, CDR2 FQGNSA. Deletions cut 2 bases from V and 3 bases from J, with 12 bases between. The CDR3 length is 15 residues. CDR3 coding DNA: TGTGCCAGCAGCTTAAACGGGGAGACTACAGATACGCAGTATTTT. This gives the protein CASSLNGETTDTQYF.

In its sample, this clone was seen a few times. V and J are TRBV3-1 (or the pseudogene TRBV3-2) and TRBJ1-2, with TRBD1 identical over 10 bases. The V gene end was trimmed by 4 bases and the J gene end by 12 bases; junction bases not matched to a gene: 17. The CDR3 loop spans 16 amino acids. Germline-derived CDR1 and CDR2 are LGHDT and YNNKEL (reference sequence). In DNA, the CDR3 is TGTGCCAGCAGCCCAACCTTGACAGGGGGCCGGGTGGGGAACACCTTC. Amino acid sequence: CASSPTLTGGRVGNTF.

The chain carries TRBV12-5 and TRBJ1-5; 10 positions agree with TRBD1. Per germline, CDR1 LGHNT and CDR2 FRNRAP. V trimming: 6 bases; J trimming: 6 bases; junction bases outside the gene matches: 5. The CDR3 is made up of 14 amino acids. The DNA of the CDR3 is TGTGCTAGTGGCCCGGGACAGGGGAGTCAGCCCCAGCATTTT. It codes for CASGPGQGSQPQHF.

J is TRBJ1-1 and V is TRBV7-9, with TRBD1 as a possible D gene (5 bases). V was trimmed by 7 bases and J by 4 bases, leaving 13 bases between them. This CDR3 has 13 residues. In germline, CDR1 is SEHNR, CDR2 FQNEAQ (reference sequence). In DNA, the CDR3 is TGTGCCAGCACACGAGGGGAGGGCACTGAAGCTTTCTTT. It encodes CASTRGEGTEAFF.

The V and J genes are TRBV5-5 and TRBJ2-7, with D unresolved. V lost 0 bases and J lost 0, with 10 bases in between. CDR1 is SGHKS and CDR2 is YYEKEE in the germline V gene (reference sequence). This CDR3 region has 15 residues. CDR3 sequence reads: CASSLAAVPSYEQYV. The CDR3 DNA reads TGTGCCAGCAGCTTGGCGGCAGTACCCTCCTACGAGCAGTACGTC.

J is TRBJ1-6 and V is TRBV4-1; perhaps TRBD1 as D (6 bases). Germline V gene data show CDR1 as MGHRA and CDR2 as YSYEKL. V lost 4 bases, J lost 10 bases, and 14 bases lay in between. CDR3 length: 14 residues. The CDR3 coding sequence is TGCGCCAGCAGCCGGTACAGGGAGGAATCACCCCTCCACTTT. Protein: CASSRYREESPLHF.

The chain has TRBV7-8 and TRBJ1-2; the D is unclear. CDR3 length: 12 amino acids. In germline, CDR1 is SGHVS, CDR2 FQNEAQ. The ends were cut back, 1 base at V and 8 bases at J, with 8 bases in the middle. The chain's CDR3 is CASSLVGSGYTF. The CDR3 DNA sequence: TGTGCCAGCAGCTTAGTGGGATCGGGCTACACCTTC.

The CDR3 region is CATSADRGLSNQPQHF. CDR3 nucleotides: TGTGCCACCAGTGCCGACAGGGGACTTAGCAATCAGCCCCAGCATTTT. The chain carries TRBV24-1 and TRBJ1-5, with 8 bases matching TRBD1. This CDR3 spans 16 amino acids. Trimming removed 5 bases from V and 0 bases from J; junction bases left unmatched: 5. CDR1 and CDR2 (germline): KGHDR, SFDVKD.

This clone has more than one count but fewer than ten. The chain has TRBV4-2 and TRBJ1-3; D gene unclear. V was pared by 1 base and J by 1 base, with 5 bases between. Germline V CDR1 and CDR2: LGHNA, YNFKEQ. The CDR3 loop spans 14 amino acids. The chain's CDR3 is CASSQVFSGNTIYF. The CDR3 bases are TGTGCCAGCAGCCAAGTTTTTTCTGGAAACACCATATATTTT.

The chain couples TRBV6-5 to TRBJ2-7; the match to TRBD1 covers 11 bases. The CDR3 sequence is 13 residues long. Germline lookup yields CDR1 MNHEY and CDR2 SVGAGI. Trimming at V came to 5 bases and at J to 7 bases, leaving 4 bases not matched to a gene. The CDR3 region is CASSQGQGVEQYV. CDR3 coding DNA: TGTGCCAGCAGTCAGGGACAGGGGGTTGAGCAGTACGTC.

CDR3 in DNA: TGTGCCAGCAGTTATTATCCGTACACAGATACGCAGTATTTT. Translating it yields CASSYYPYTDTQYF. The rearrangement links TRBV6-2 or TRBV6-3 to TRBJ2-3; D gene ambiguous. This CDR3 comprises 14 residues. The V gene's germline CDR1 is MNHEY and CDR2 SVGEGT. V dropped 3 bases and J dropped 2 bases, with 9 bases sitting between them.

V is TRBV20-1 and J is TRBJ2-5; the match to TRBD2 covers 14 bases. Unmatched junction bases numbered 10, after V lost 3 bases and J lost 4 bases. This CDR3 comprises 17 residues. CDR1 and CDR2 from the germline V gene are DFQATT and SNEGSKA (reference sequence). In DNA, the CDR3 is TGCAGTGCTAGTAACCTTAGGACTAGCGGGGGGAGAGAGACCCAGTACTTC. As protein: CSASNLRTSGGRETQYF.

The V and J genes are TRBV24-1 and TRBJ2-5; D is unclear. V dropped 3 bases and J dropped 1 base, with 2 bases sitting between them. The CDR3 spans 12 residues. The V gene's germline CDR1 is KGHDR and CDR2 SFDVKD. The CDR3 coding sequence is TGTGCCACCAGTGATATCCAAGAGACCCAGTACTTC. Translating it yields CATSDIQETQYF.

This clone was detected only a few times. The chain joins TRBV29-1 to TRBJ1-4; no clear D gene. This CDR3 region has 15 residues. V lost 1 base and J lost 0, with 9 bases in between. Per the germline V gene, CDR1 is SQVTM and CDR2 is ANQGSEA. The CDR3 DNA is TGCAGCGTTGAAGGGGGTGGTGCAACTAATGAAAAACTGTTTTTT. Residues: CSVEGGGATNEKLFF.

The chain links TRBV4-2 to TRBJ2-5; D unresolved. V was pared by 1 base and J by 7 bases, with 16 bases between. This CDR3 has 15 residues. In germline, CDR1 is LGHNA, CDR2 YNFKEQ. DNA for the CDR3: TGTGCCAGCAGCCAAGGAGAGGCTGAGAGTGGGACCCAGTACTTC. Translation: CASSQGEAESGTQYF.

The rearrangement uses TRBV5-1 and TRBJ2-2, with 8 nucleotides matching TRBD1. CDR3 length equals 17 residues. Germline loops: CDR1 SGHRS, CDR2 YFSETQ. Trimming cost V 4 bases and J 4 bases; bases outside gene matches: 12. The CDR3 sequence is CASSPPGQGSATGELFF. In DNA, the CDR3 is TGCGCCAGCAGCCCACCCGGACAGGGATCGGCCACCGGGGAGCTGTTTTTT.

The chain employs TRBV29-1 and TRBJ1-2; D remains ambiguous. The CDR3 has 11 amino acids. The V gene lost 5 bases and the J gene lost 5 bases, with 9 bases spanning the gap. The germline gives CDR1 SQVTM, CDR2 ANQGSEA. CDR3 in amino acids: CSVFQNYGYTF. The DNA of the CDR3 is TGCAGCGTTTTCCAGAATTATGGCTACACCTTC.

CDR3 sequence: CASSFSVGNTIYF. The CDR3 DNA sequence: TGTGCCAGCAGCTTTAGTGTCGGAAACACCATATATTTT. V gene TRBV5-5 combines with J gene TRBJ1-3, with D hard to call. This CDR3 has 13 amino acids. Trimming cost V 2 bases and J 4 bases, with 7 bases left between them. The germline V gene encodes CDR1 SGHKS and CDR2 YYEKEE (reference sequence). The full variable domain, completed using reference TRBV5-5 and TRBJ1-3, is DAGVTQSPTHLIKTRGQQVTLRCSPISGHKSVSWYQQVLGQGPQFIFQYYEKEERGRGNFPDRFSARQFPNYSSELNVNALLLGDSALYLCASSFSVGNTIYFGEGSWLTVV.

This clone was seen more than once but under ten times. The J gene is TRBJ1-3, the V gene TRBV7-9; D is ambiguous. Trimming left V 5 bases short and J 0 bases short, with 8 bases between. The CDR3 loop spans 14 amino acids. CDR1 and CDR2 from the germline V gene are SEHNR and FQNEAQ (reference sequence). The CDR3 sequence is CASSPQSSGNTIYF. The DNA for the CDR3 is TGTGCCAGCAGCCCACAGAGCTCTGGAAACACCATATATTTT. The full variable domain, with the rest looked up from reference TRBV7-9 and TRBJ1-3, is DTGVSQNPRHKITKRGQNVTFRCDPISEHNRLYWYRQTLGQGPEFLTYFQNEAQLEKSRLLSDRFSAERPKGSFSTLEIQRTEQGDSAMYLCASSPQSSGNTIYFGEGSWLTVV.

The V and J genes are TRBV5-6 and TRBJ1-5; D remains ambiguous. This CDR3 spans 17 amino acids. V was pared by 0 bases and J by 0 bases, with 13 bases between. Germline CDR1 is SGHDT and CDR2 is YYEEEE. The CDR3 reads CASSLGQDHSSNQPQHF. The CDR3 bases are TGTGCCAGCAGCTTGGGGCAGGATCACTCTAGCAATCAGCCCCAGCATTTT. The whole variable domain, filled in from reference TRBV5-6 and TRBJ1-5, reads DAGVTQSPTHLIKTRGQQVTLRCSPKSGHDTVSWYQQALGQGPQFIFQYYEEEERQRGNFPDRFSGHQFPNYSSELNVNALLLGDSALYLCASSLGQDHSSNQPQHFGDGTRLSIL.

V and J are TRBV20-1 and TRBJ2-6, with 7 bases matching TRBD2. Germline trimming cut 3 bases from V and 2 bases from J; bases unmatched to any gene: 16. This CDR3 has 19 amino acids. Germline V gene lookup returns CDR1 DFQATT and CDR2 SNEGSKA (reference sequence). The CDR3 nucleotides read TGCAGTGCTAGTCCGAAACTAGGAGAAGGGACTACTGGGGCCAACGTCCTGACTTTC. It specifies CSASPKLGEGTTGANVLTF.

This sequence joins TRBV24-1 and TRBJ2-5; possible D gene TRBD1, 8 bases. Looked up from germline, CDR1 is KGHDR and CDR2 is SFDVKD. The V end was cut by 5 bases, the J end by 5 bases, with 26 bases between. There are 18 residues in the CDR3. The CDR3: CATSGSQTFRGRGETQYF. The CDR3 DNA reads TGTGCCACCAGTGGATCCCAGACCTTCAGGGGGCGGGGGGAGACCCAGTACTTC.

V usage is TRBV7-9 and J usage is TRBJ2-3, with TRBD1 matching 9 bases. Trimming took 1 base from V and 3 from J; bases not matched to a gene: 8. In germline, CDR1 is SEHNR, CDR2 FQNEAQ (reference sequence). The CDR3 consists of 17 residues. CDR3 residues: CASSLVKTGGATDTQYF. The CDR3 bases are TGTGCCAGCAGCTTAGTCAAGACAGGGGGGGCGACAGATACGCAGTATTTT. Full variable domain (outside the CDR3, taken from reference TRBV7-9 and TRBJ2-3): DTGVSQNPRHKITKRGQNVTFRCDPISEHNRLYWYRQTLGQGPEFLTYFQNEAQLEKSRLLSDRFSAERPKGSFSTLEIQRTEQGDSAMYLCASSLVKTGGATDTQYFGPGTRLTVL.